A selection of T cell receptor beta chains follows, all from one sample in a study of identifying expanded T cells in peripheral blood. TCRdb's copy holds only in-frame clones and misses some; the assay was immunoSEQ multiplex PCR. Of about 52,000 clones listed, approximately 79% were seen once; the top ten hold around 15%. Sequenced material: blood. These TCRs come from a person aged 18-69 years in good health. Each CDR3 is given with its conserved first and last residue. The D gene is left open where the match is weak. Size tells how often a clone was seen (once, few, many) or the class of an expanded clone, and some rows leave it out.

TRBJ2-7 12 TRBD2 few TRBV11-2 CASSLTSDEQYF TGTGCCAGCAGCTTGACTAGCGACGAGCAGTACTTC
TRBJ2-7 15 NA NA TRBV11-3 CASSRSVSGAYEQYF TGTGCCAGCAGCCGGAGTGTTAGCGGCGCCTACGAGCAGTACTTC
TRBJ2-7 18 TRBD1 few TRBV11-2 CASSSAGNPGTAGLEQYF TGTGCCAGCAGCTCCGCTGGGAATCCCGGGACAGCCGGTTTGGAGCAGTACTTC
TRBJ1-2 12 NA NA TRBV19 CASSGDNYGYTF TGTGCCAGTAGTGGGGACAACTATGGCTACACCTTC
TRBJ1-1 14 NA NA TRBV7-8 CASSLEGWVTEAFF TGTGCCAGCAGCTTAGAGGGCTGGGTCACTGAAGCTTTCTTT
TRBJ2-3 12 NA NA TRBV6-1 CASSWKGDTQYF TGTGCCAGCAGTTGGAAGGGAGATACGCAGTATTTT
TRBJ1-2 14 TRBD1 few TRBV2 CASSDRRDSYGYTF TGTGCCAGCAGTGATAGGCGGGACAGCTATGGCTACACCTTC
TRBJ2-5 14 NA NA TRBV6-6 CASSSGTYQETQYF TGTGCCAGCAGTAGCGGAACGTACCAAGAGACCCAGTACTTC
TRBJ1-1 9 NA NA TRBV20-1 CSAPARAFF TGCAGTGCTCCCGCTCGTGCTTTCTTT
TRBJ1-1 13 NA NA TRBV6-1 CASSGRPNTEAFF TGTGCCAGCAGTGGACGTCCGAACACTGAAGCTTTCTTT
TRBJ2-3 15 TRBD2 few TRBV2 CASSPPARGGDTQYF TGTGCCAGCAGTCCACCCGCGCGGGGGGGGGATACGCAGTATTTT
TRBJ2-2 13 NA NA TRBV19 CASKGTPTGELFF TGTGCCAGTAAGGGGACTCCCACCGGGGAGCTGTTTTTT
TRBJ1-1 15 NA NA TRBV28 CASCPLIGRDTEAFF TGTGCCAGCTGCCCCCTCATCGGGAGGGACACTGAAGCTTTCTTT
TRBJ1-1 14 TRBD1 NA TRBV27 CASSTGTGGTEAFF TGTGCCAGCAGTACGGGGACAGGGGGCACTGAAGCTTTCTTT
TRBJ2-3 11 NA NA TRBV30 CAWSLTGTQYF TGTGCCTGGAGCCTAACGGGTACGCAGTATTTT
TRBJ1-2 15 NA NA TRBV9 CASSVAPDPNYGYTF TGTGCCAGCAGCGTAGCCCCGGACCCTAACTATGGCTACACCTTC
TRBJ1-2 14 TRBD1 NA TRBV28 CASSGAGTEYGYTF TGTGCCAGCAGTGGAGCCGGGACAGAGTATGGCTACACCTTC
TRBJ1-3 17 TRBD1 NA TRBV5-1 CASSLGDRDQGGNTIYF TGCGCCAGCAGCTTGGGAGACAGGGACCAAGGTGGAAACACCATATATTTT
TRBJ1-6 14 NA NA TRBV11-2 CASSSGRTPSPLHF TGTGCCAGCAGCTCCGGCAGGACTCCTTCACCCCTCCACTTT
TRBJ2-1 11 NA NA TRBV19 CASSLYNEQFF TGTGCCAGTAGTCTCTACAATGAGCAGTTCTTC
TRBJ1-1 15 NA NA TRBV6-1 CASSKAGQRGTEAFF TGTGCCAGCAGTAAAGCCGGGCAAAGGGGCACTGAAGCTTTCTTT
TRBJ2-2 14 NA NA TRBV5-1 CASSGTSNTGELFF TGCGCCAGCAGCGGGACTTCGAACACCGGGGAGCTGTTTTTT
TRBJ2-7 17 NA NA TRBV4-2 CASSLQASGAALYEQYF TGTGCCAGCAGCCTCCAGGCCTCGGGGGCGGCTCTCTACGAGCAGTACTTC
TRBJ2-5 17 TRBD2 NA TRBV4-2 CASSLNAGTRGSETQYF TGTGCCAGCAGCCTTAACGCCGGGACTAGGGGCAGTGAGACCCAGTACTTC
TRBJ2-1 13 NA few TRBV7-2 CASSLVTGVEQFF TGTGCCAGCAGCTTAGTTACGGGGGTTGAGCAGTTCTTC
TRBJ2-3 14 TRBD2 NA TRBV5-1 CASSPDSGSDTQYF TGCGCCAGCAGCCCGGACAGCGGGAGCGATACGCAGTATTTT
TRBJ2-7 16 NA NA TRBV11-2 CASSPVHGGGSNEQYF TGTGCCAGCAGCCCCGTTCACGGGGGAGGAAGCAACGAGCAGTACTTC
TRBJ2-2 16 TRBD1 NA TRBV5-1 CASSLDRGRSAGELFF TGCGCCAGCAGCTTGGACAGGGGGCGCTCAGCCGGGGAGCTGTTTTTT
TRBJ1-2 15 TRBD1 once TRBV7-9 CASSPPGQENYGYTF TGTGCCAGCAGCCCCCCGGGACAGGAGAACTATGGCTACACCTTC
TRBJ2-7 13 NA NA TRBV7-6 CASSLQGDYEQYF TGTGCCAGCAGCTTACAGGGAGACTACGAGCAGTACTTC
TRBJ2-3 24 TRBD2 NA TRBV9 CASSVAAGGRSEYRKRGRTDTQYF TGTGCCAGCAGCGTAGCTGCGGGGGGTAGATCCGAGTACCGGAAAAGGGGACGCACAGATACGCAGTATTTT
TRBJ2-5 14 NA NA TRBV7-6 CASSLGGKSETQYF TGTGCCAGCAGCTTAGGGGGGAAATCTGAGACCCAGTACTTC
TRBJ1-1 13 NA NA TRBV5-6 CASSGRRGTEAFF TGTGCCAGCAGCGGGAGGAGGGGCACTGAAGCTTTCTTT
TRBJ2-2 16 TRBD2 once TRBV15 CATSREGGTNTGELFF TGTGCCACCAGCAGAGAGGGGGGGACGAACACCGGGGAGCTGTTTTTT
TRBJ1-1 15 NA NA TRBV5-1 CASSLNLGQNTEAFF TGCGCCAGCAGCTTGAATTTAGGACAGAACACTGAAGCTTTCTTT
TRBJ1-1 11 NA NA TRBV6-5 CASKGQFEAFF TGTGCCAGCAAAGGACAGTTCGAAGCTTTCTTT
TRBJ2-4 17 TRBD2 NA TRBV5-6 CASSSGFSGRDKNIQYF TGTGCCAGCAGCTCCGGATTTAGCGGGAGGGACAAAAACATTCAGTACTTC
TRBJ1-5 15 TRBD1 NA TRBV6-5 CTHYYPRQGEQPQHF TGTACCCATTACTACCCCCGACAGGGGGAACAGCCCCAGCATTTT
TRBJ1-2 14 TRBD1 NA TRBV7-2 CASSSIRTGGGYTF TGTGCCAGCAGCTCAATACGGACAGGGGGCGGCTACACCTTC
TRBJ1-4 14 NA NA TRBV11-2 CASSFSRGHEKLFF TGTGCCAGCAGCTTTTCCAGGGGACATGAAAAACTGTTTTTT
TRBJ2-1 13 NA NA TRBV5-1 CASSPWGNNEQFF TGCGCCAGCAGCCCGTGGGGCAATAATGAGCAGTTCTTC
TRBJ2-1 14 TRBD2 once TRBV5-1 CASSILAGVNEQFF TGCGCCAGCAGCATACTAGCGGGAGTCAATGAGCAGTTCTTC
TRBJ2-7 15 TRBD1 few TRBV5-4 CASSSTGVSSYEQYF TGTGCCAGCAGCTCGACAGGGGTGAGCTCCTACGAGCAGTACTTC